This T cell receptor (beta chain) comes out of a study of T cell repertoires in cytomegalovirus infection. MiXCR was run by TCRdb on the reads, yielding one entry per CDR3 protein. The sample consists of roughly 990,000 distinct CDR3 sequences, roughly 30% of them appearing once. Looked up from germline, CDR1 is MNHEY and CDR2 is SVGAGI. With V trimmed by 2 bases and J by 7 bases, 6 bases remained unmatched. The CDR3 extends over 16 amino acids. This clonotype was observed a handful of times. Its antigen is as yet unknown. The chain joins TRBV6-5 to TRBJ2-1; 12 nucleotides line up with TRBD2. This specimen consisted of cultured CD8+ T cells from PBMCs, obtained from culture after CMV antigen stimulation. The clonotype originates from a human donor in good health (CMV status not recorded). Some clones in this sample may be carry-over from other donors' samples. CDR3 loop: CASSYGASGGANEQFF. CDR3 bases: TGTGCCAGCAGTTACGGGGCTAGCGGGGGGGCGAATGAGCAGTTCTTC.